This T cell receptor (beta chain) was captured in a study of cytomegalovirus exposure and HLA in healthy donors. Study-wide results and limits: There were some public TCRs occurring in many donors, but most TCR sequences were rare. Listed as cytomegalovirus-associated were 150 to 200 TCR beta chains.

The protocol was immunoSEQ multiplex PCR, while the TCRdb copy is restricted to in-frame clones and leaves out a portion. This sample has some 140,000 clones, with approximately 84% found just once. Germline V gene lookup returns CDR1 KGHSH and CDR2 LQKENI. This CDR3 has 14 residues. V lost 6 bases to trimming and J lost 7 bases, with 17 bases between them. As for this clone: Its antigen is undetermined.

The specimen sequenced was PBMCs. This TCR came from a woman aged 25 to 39 in good health and CMV-seronegative. The V and J genes are TRBV18 and TRBJ2-3; possible D gene TRBD2, 5 bases. CDR3 protein: CASSFTKGGYTQYF. The DNA of the CDR3 is TGTGCCAGCTCTTTCACCAAGGGCGGGTATACGCAGTATTTT.